This TCR beta chain was sequenced during a study of cytomegalovirus exposure and HLA in healthy donors. Study as a whole: Counted in an early data release were 75 million to 85 million unique TCRs from HLA-typed donors.

A few counts support this clone. 13 Jbeta primers and 60 Vbeta primers were used for the PCR. Clones were read by immunoSEQ multiplex PCR, and TCRdb kept only the in-frame ones, dropping some. The repertoire has some 110,000 clones, 50% to 65% of them found once; the top ten carry roughly 10%. The length of the CDR3 is 14 residues. Per the germline V gene, CDR1 is SGHNT and CDR2 is YYREEE (reference sequence). The trim removed 5 bases at V and 5 bases at J, leaving 7 bases unmatched. Healthy people donating bone marrow made up the donors. This receptor was identified in a woman between 35 and 50 years old in good health and CMV-seropositive. The specimen was PBMCs. The chain joins TRBV5-4 to TRBJ1-2, with 9 bases aligning to TRBD1. The CDR3 here is CASSLGQGQYGYTF. CDR3 sequence (DNA): TGTGCCAGCAGTCTCGGACAGGGGCAATATGGCTACACCTTC.